This T cell receptor (beta chain) was profiled in a study of radiotherapy plus CTLA-4 blockade in lung cancer. The germline gives CDR1 SGHNT, CDR2 YENEEA. V was cut by 4 bases and J by 3 bases, with 8 bases left in between. The CDR3 has 13 amino acids. Profiled with immunoSEQ multiplex PCR; TCRdb holds only in-frame clones, not every one. The table includes 55,000 to 65,000 clones, more than 70% detected once. The sequence derives from a human donor with non-small cell lung cancer who had a complete response to radiotherapy plus ipilimumab. The sample here was peripheral blood, taken from a patient treated with radiotherapy plus ipilimumab. The chain links TRBV11-3 to TRBJ2-3; no firm D call. The CDR3 nucleotides are TGTGCCAGCAGCTCCCCCCCGACAGATACGCAGTATTTT. Translated: CASSSPPTDTQYF.